The 17 T cell receptor beta chains reported below all come from one sample, sequenced in a study of response to subunit inactivated influenza vaccine (dated by TCRdb to 2016 to 2019). The library was obtained by RT-PCR. For sequencing, an Illumina HiSeq 2500 was employed. In-frame beta chains were kept once TCRdb had trimmed the public reads at Q25 with fastp and called clones with MiXCR. Each entry is one CDR3 protein sequence, shown with its most common DNA and genes. The sample includes a few hundred thousand distinct CDR3 sequences, with 13% to 15% observed a single time. The top ten clonotypes cover around 10% of the sample. The sample in question was PBMCs from blood, obtained 11 to 12 days after vaccination. The receptor set was obtained from a man between 45 and 60 years old who received an inactivated influenza vaccine. Donor details come from another sample of the same person, matched by shared clones.

This clonotype appeared a few times. A read error may account for a junction end that differs from germline. The chain combines TRBV7-2 with TRBJ1-1; 11 positions agree with TRBD1. CDR3 size: 13 residues. Germline lookup yields CDR1 SGHTA and CDR2 FQGNSA. The CDR3 is CASSRPGQGDYNF. The CDR3 DNA follows: TGTGCCAGCAGCCGTCCGGGACAGGGGGATTATAATTTT.

This clonotype came up a few times. V usage is TRBV4-3 and J usage is TRBJ2-7, with D perhaps matching TRBD2 (5 bases). CDR1 LGHNA and CDR2 YSLEER come from the germline V gene. The CDR3 loop spans 14 amino acids. V lost 4 bases to trimming and J lost 0 bases, with 10 bases between them. CDR3 sequence (DNA): TGCGCCAGCAGCCCGACCGGGGACTCCTACGAGCAGTACTTC. The encoded protein is CASSPTGDSYEQYF.

This clonotype was observed a handful of times. The chain has TRBV4-2 and TRBJ1-1; 7 nucleotides match TRBD1. V shed 5 bases and J 6 bases; nucleotides not matched to a gene: 12. The CDR3 runs to 15 residues. Per germline, CDR1 LGHNA and CDR2 YNFKEQ. The CDR3 is CASSADRRVSAEAFF. The CDR3 DNA sequence: TGTGCCAGCAGCGCGGACAGGAGGGTTTCGGCTGAAGCTTTCTTT.

The table lists this clonotype with a few counts. This chain uses TRBV4-3 with TRBJ1-2; 9 bases are a match to TRBD1. V was clipped by 3 bases and J by 4 bases; unmatched bases: 6. Germline values: CDR1 LGHNA, CDR2 YSLEER. This CDR3 has 15 residues. In DNA form, the CDR3 reads TGCGCCAGCAGCCAGGACGGACAGGGGATCTATGGCTACACCTTC. It yields the protein CASSQDGQGIYGYTF.

This clonotype showed up just a few times. J is TRBJ1-1 and V is TRBV20-1; a possible D gene is TRBD1 (6 bases). Per the germline V gene, CDR1 is DFQATT and CDR2 is SNEGSKA (reference sequence). Trimming removed 0 bases at V and 3 bases at J, with 11 bases between. CDR3 size: 14 residues. The CDR3 loop is CSARDTGLDTEAFF. The CDR3, as DNA: TGCAGTGCTAGAGACACAGGGCTAGACACTGAAGCTTTCTTT.

The table lists this clonotype with a few counts. V usage is TRBV7-9 and J usage is TRBJ2-1; 10 nucleotides align to TRBD1. CDR3 length equals 16 residues. Germline V CDR1 and CDR2: SEHNR, FQNEAQ (reference sequence). V lost 5 bases, J lost 8 bases, and 12 bases stayed unmatched. CDR3 sequence: CASSALPGQGIDEQFF. CDR3 in DNA: TGTGCCAGCAGCGCGCTTCCGGGACAGGGGATCGATGAGCAGTTCTTC.

V is TRBV24-1 and J is TRBJ2-2; 9 bases match TRBD1. This CDR3 is 15 amino acids long. V dropped 9 bases and J dropped 7; count of bases not matched to a gene: 11. CDR1 is KGHDR and CDR2 is SFDVKD in the germline V gene. The CDR3 loop is CATGTGTGSVGELFF. The CDR3 region has the DNA TGTGCCACCGGCACCGGGACAGGGAGTGTCGGGGAGCTGTTTTTT.

This clonotype was seen repeatedly, ten times or more. The chain employs TRBV5-1 and TRBJ2-3; D possibly corresponds to TRBD1 (5 bases). The V gene's germline CDR1 is SGHRS and CDR2 YFSETQ. Trimming pared 0 bases from V and 7 bases from J, leaving 18 bases between. CDR3 length equals 16 residues. In DNA form, the CDR3 reads TGCGCCAGCAGCTTGGATTCAGGGTTTACAGCAAATACGCAGTATTTT. Translation: CASSLDSGFTANTQYF.

This chain links TRBV29-1 with TRBJ2-1, with D unresolved. V was cut by 6 bases and J by 2 bases, with 8 bases left in between. The CDR3 has 12 residues. Germline CDR1 and CDR2: SQVTM and ANQGSEA. The CDR3 protein is CSVAVAYNEQFF. CDR3 nucleotide sequence: TGCAGCGTCGCAGTAGCCTACAATGAGCAGTTCTTC.

This clonotype was observed a few times. The J gene is TRBJ2-3, the V gene TRBV5-6; 9 positions match TRBD2. CDR3 length: 14 residues. With V trimmed by 6 bases and J by 2 bases, 4 bases remained unmatched. Germline loops: CDR1 SGHDT, CDR2 YYEEEE. The CDR3 region has the DNA TGTGCCAGCAACCTAGCGGGAAACACAGATACGCAGTATTTT. It specifies CASNLAGNTDTQYF. The entire variable domain, with the rest obtained from reference TRBV5-6 and TRBJ2-3, is as follows: DAGVTQSPTHLIKTRGQQVTLRCSPKSGHDTVSWYQQALGQGPQFIFQYYEEEERQRGNFPDRFSGHQFPNYSSELNVNALLLGDSALYLCASNLAGNTDTQYFGPGTRLTVL.

The J gene is TRBJ2-7, the V gene TRBV18; 12 nucleotides align to TRBD1. The CDR3 contains 17 residues. The V and J ends lost 0 bases and 7 bases, in that order; junction bases with no gene match: 10. The germline V gene has CDR1 KGHSH and CDR2 LQKENI. The CDR3 nucleotides are TGTGCCAGCTCACCACCAAACGCAGGGGACAGGGGGCGAGAGCAGTACTTC. This codes for CASSPPNAGDRGREQYF.

This clonotype showed up just a few times. The chain links TRBV4-1 to TRBJ2-7; 10 bases map to TRBD2. Per germline, CDR1 MGHRA and CDR2 YSYEKL. With 3 bases clipped from V and 2 bases from J, the junction kept 4 bases outside the gene matches. This CDR3 has 15 amino acids. The CDR3 here is CASSHRTSGPYEQYF. The CDR3 nucleotides read TGCGCCAGCAGCCACAGGACTAGCGGACCCTACGAGCAGTACTTC.

Many counts were recorded for this clonotype. This sequence joins TRBV29-1 and TRBJ1-1; D gene uncertain. Trimming shortened V by 3 bases and J by 4 bases, and 12 bases separated the two germline ends. The V gene's germline CDR1 is SQVTM and CDR2 ANQGSEA. This CDR3 is 13 amino acids long. The CDR3 DNA reads TGCAGCGTTGAGCGGGTGGCAGGCACTGAAGCTTTCTTT. Its translation: CSVERVAGTEAFF.

CDR3 sequence (DNA): TGCAGCGTGACCCAAGGATACCCAGGCTATGGCTACACCTTC. It encodes CSVTQGYPGYGYTF. The chain employs TRBV29-1 and TRBJ1-2, with no clear D. Germline loops: CDR1 SQVTM, CDR2 ANQGSEA. V dropped 6 bases and J dropped 4 bases, with 18 bases sitting between them. This CDR3 comprises 14 residues.

The sample holds a few counts of this clonotype. J is TRBJ2-7 and V is TRBV25-1, with 9 nucleotides matching TRBD1. The CDR3 loop spans 17 amino acids. The V segment lost 2 bases and the J segment 4 bases; nucleotides outside the gene matches: 12. Germline CDR1 reads MGHDK; CDR2 reads SYGVNS. CDR3 loop: CASSESWGPGTGYEQYF. In DNA, the CDR3 is TGTGCCAGCAGTGAAAGCTGGGGCCCCGGGACAGGGTACGAGCAGTACTTC.

The chain recombines TRBV11-3 with TRBJ2-1; D is unresolved. V was clipped by 2 bases and J by 6 bases, with 11 bases between them. CDR3 length: 14 amino acids. The germline V gene encodes CDR1 SGHNT and CDR2 YENEEA. The CDR3 region has the DNA TGTGCCAGCAGCTTATTTGGCGGAATCAATGAGCAGTTCTTC. Protein: CASSLFGGINEQFF. Full variable domain (missing parts from reference TRBV11-3 and TRBJ2-1): EAGVVQSPRYKIIEKKQPVAFWCNPISGHNTLYWYLQNLGQGPELLIRYENEEAVDDSQLPKDRFSAERLKGVDSTLKIQPAELGDSAVYLCASSLFGGINEQFFGPGTRLTVL.

This chain uses TRBV20-1 with TRBJ2-1; 7 nucleotides line up with TRBD1. Germline loops: CDR1 DFQATT, CDR2 SNEGSKA (reference sequence). The CDR3 length is 16 residues. With 5 bases clipped from V and 5 bases from J, the junction kept 15 bases outside the gene matches. CDR3 in amino acids: CSALLLQGTMNNEQFF. The CDR3 nucleotides are TGCAGTGCTCTCTTGTTACAGGGGACAATGAACAATGAGCAGTTCTTC.